Following are 24 T cell receptor beta chains from one sample sequenced in a study of blood T cell dynamics during melanoma immunotherapy. Profiled with immunoSEQ multiplex PCR; TCRdb holds only in-frame clones, not every one. Of around 12,000 clones in the sample, roughly 88% were seen once. Time point of the sample: week 3, after first cycle of checkpoint inhibitor. Sequencing used blood, obtained from a patient treated with checkpoint blockade. Every receptor here comes from a human donor with melanoma.

The chain joins TRBV4-3 to TRBJ1-4, with D possibly TRBD1 on 6 matching bases. The germline V and J ends were trimmed by 4 bases and 12 bases, with 18 bases remaining between them. Germline V gene lookup returns CDR1 LGHNA and CDR2 YSLEER. The CDR3 contains 14 residues. This CDR3 is CASSRQVGSGELFF. Here the CDR3 DNA reads TGCGCCAGCAGCCGACAGGTGGGGAGTGGGGAACTGTTTTTT.

CDR3 DNA sequence: TGTGCCAGCAGCTTAGATCCCCAGGGGGCTGGTGATGAGCAGTTCTTC. It yields the protein CASSLDPQGAGDEQFF. The rearrangement joins TRBV7-2 to TRBJ2-1, with 8 bases identical to TRBD1. Per germline, CDR1 SGHTA and CDR2 FQGNSA. J was trimmed by 8 bases and V by 1 base; bases with no gene match: 10. CDR3 size: 16 residues.

The chain has TRBV9 and TRBJ2-5; 9 nucleotides align to TRBD2. CDR3 length: 16 amino acids. Trimming at V came to 3 bases and at J to 2 bases, leaving 8 bases not matched to a gene. CDR1 is SGDLS, CDR2 YYNGEE, per germline. CDR3 sequence: CASSGGGLAGQETQYF. CDR3 bases: TGTGCCAGCAGCGGAGGGGGACTAGCAGGACAAGAGACCCAGTACTTC.

This rearrangement joins TRBV19 to TRBJ2-5; 9 positions agree with TRBD2. The J call may be faulty, since TRBJ2-7 better matches the DNA end. This CDR3 contains 15 residues. Germline V lookup: CDR1 LNHDA, CDR2 SQIVND (reference sequence). The CDR3 protein is CASSIGKRGAYEQYF. The DNA of the CDR3 is TGTGCCAGTAGTATAGGGAAGCGGGGGGCCTACGAGCAGTACTTC.

This chain links TRBV6-6 with TRBJ1-2; 9 nucleotides agree with TRBD1. CDR1 and CDR2 from the germline V gene are MNHNY and SVGAGI (reference sequence). V lost 7 bases, J lost 8 bases, and 11 bases stayed unmatched. This CDR3 has 14 amino acids. CDR3 sequence (DNA): TGTGCCAGCACATACACAGGGGGCGATGAGGGCTACACCTTC. This encodes CASTYTGGDEGYTF.

The CDR3 DNA reads as TGTGCCTGGAGTCCGTCTAGCGGGGGTACGAATACGCAGTATTTT. It is translated as CAWSPSSGGTNTQYF. The rearrangement joins TRBV30 to TRBJ2-3; 10 bases match TRBD2. In germline, CDR1 is GTSNPN, CDR2 SVGIG (reference sequence). V trimming: 2 bases; J trimming: 7 bases; junction bases outside the gene matches: 9. The CDR3 covers 15 residues.

This chain links TRBV7-2 with TRBJ1-2; 12 nucleotides align to TRBD1. Germline V lookup: CDR1 SGHTA, CDR2 FQGNSA. The CDR3 is 16 residues long. The V segment lost 4 bases and the J segment 8 bases; nucleotides outside the gene matches: 11. The CDR3 nucleotides read TGTGCCAGCAGCTGGCGTCCCGGGACAGGGGGCGGAGGCTACACCTTC. It is translated as CASSWRPGTGGGGYTF.

This chain joins TRBV25-1 and TRBJ1-1, with 7 bases fitting TRBD1. From germline, CDR1 is MGHDK and CDR2 SYGVNS. With 4 bases clipped from V and 3 bases from J, the junction kept 8 bases outside the gene matches. CDR3 length: 15 residues. DNA for the CDR3: TGTGCCAGCAGTGCAACAGGGGAGGGAGACACTGAAGCTTTCTTT. Translated: CASSATGEGDTEAFF.

The CDR3 sequence is CASSLNGGNSPLHF. CDR3 coding DNA: TGTGCCAGCAGCTTAAACGGGGGTAATTCACCCCTCCACTTT. V and J are TRBV7-3 and TRBJ1-6, with D possibly TRBD1 on 5 matching bases. Trimming removed 1 base at V and 6 bases at J, with 7 bases between. Germline loops: CDR1 SGHTA, CDR2 FQGTGA. CDR3 length: 14 amino acids.

A single count supports this clone. The rearrangement uses TRBV2 and TRBJ2-2, with D perhaps given as TRBD1 or TRBD2 (5 bases each). The CDR3 loop spans 14 amino acids. Germline CDR1 and CDR2: SNHLY and FYNNEI. The V end was cut by 6 bases, the J end by 1 base, with 9 bases between. CDR3 loop: CASRGVLNTGELFF. The DNA for the CDR3 is TGTGCCAGCAGGGGGGTATTGAACACCGGGGAGCTGTTTTTT.

The CDR3 loop is CASSVLGGRAGELFF. The CDR3 nucleotides are TGTGCCAGCAGCGTCCTTGGGGGCCGGGCCGGGGAGCTGTTTTTT. This chain links TRBV9 with TRBJ2-2; the D gene is possibly TRBD1 (6 bases). The CDR3 spans 15 residues. Germline values: CDR1 SGDLS, CDR2 YYNGEE. Trimming pared 2 bases from V and 6 bases from J, leaving 14 bases between.

The chain combines TRBV6-6 with TRBJ1-5; D is unclear. The germline gives CDR1 MNHNY, CDR2 SVGAGI (reference sequence). CDR3 length: 14 amino acids. The V and J ends lost 0 bases and 6 bases respectively, with 9 bases between them. The CDR3 nucleotides read TGTGCCAGCAGTTACTCTGCGAGTTCTCAGCCCCAGCATTTT. Protein product: CASSYSASSQPQHF.

This clone appeared once. The chain combines TRBV5-6 with TRBJ1-2; D remains unclear. The CDR3 totals 11 residues. The V and J ends lost 3 bases and 7 bases respectively, with 7 bases between them. Looked up from germline, CDR1 is SGHDT and CDR2 is YYEEEE. CDR3 protein: CASSWGSGYTF. In nucleotides, the CDR3 is TGTGCCAGCAGCTGGGGATCTGGCTACACCTTC.

The chain has TRBV6-1 and TRBJ2-1; 11 bases are shared with TRBD2. There are 14 residues in the CDR3. Germline V gives CDR1 MNHNS, CDR2 SASEGT. V shed 6 bases, J shed 7 bases, and the junction held 5 bases outside the gene matches. CDR3 sequence (DNA): TGTGCCAGCAGGTTAGCGGGGGGGCGAAATGAGCAGTTCTTC. Translating gives CASRLAGGRNEQFF.

The chain employs TRBV7-2 and TRBJ2-6; possible D gene TRBD2, 6 bases. This CDR3 is built from 19 residues. CDR1 and CDR2 from the germline V gene are SGHTA and FQGNSA. Trimming took 5 bases from V and 0 from J, leaving 20 bases between them. The CDR3 reads CASSTQPGLRSSGANVLTF. The CDR3 DNA reads TGTGCCAGCAGCACCCAACCGGGACTGAGAAGCTCTGGGGCCAACGTCCTGACTTTC.

V usage is TRBV11-2 and J usage is TRBJ2-5; no clear D gene. The closer fit of TRBJ2-7 to the DNA end suggests the J call may be wrong. The CDR3 covers 12 residues. Germline CDR1 is SGHAT and CDR2 is FQNNGV. This CDR3 is CASSSLGGEQYF. The CDR3 DNA follows: TGTGCCAGCAGCTCCCTGGGCGGCGAGCAGTACTTC.

The count of this clone is one. The chain recombines TRBV7-2 with TRBJ1-2, with 10 bases matching TRBD1. This CDR3 contains 15 residues. V lost 5 bases and J lost 2; bases outside the gene matches: 5. Germline CDR1 SGHTA, CDR2 FQGNSA. The DNA of the CDR3 is TGTGCCAGCAGCCCCGGACAGGGGGGCAACTATGGCTACACCTTC. Protein: CASSPGQGGNYGYTF.

The genes are TRBV7-8 and TRBJ2-5; 9 positions match TRBD1. Looked up from germline, CDR1 is SGHVS and CDR2 is FQNEAQ. This CDR3 contains 15 residues. V lost 5 bases, J lost 4 bases, and 8 bases stayed unmatched. CDR3 loop: CASSTNRGLRETQYF. Here the CDR3 DNA reads TGTGCCAGCAGCACGAACAGGGGGCTTAGAGAGACCCAGTACTTC.

V usage is TRBV18 and J usage is TRBJ1-5, with 11 nucleotides matching TRBD1. The germline gives CDR1 KGHSH, CDR2 LQKENI. The CDR3 is 15 residues long. The V gene end was trimmed by 4 bases and the J gene end by 7 bases; junction bases not matched to a gene: 6. The CDR3 region is CASSQDRGPGQPQHF. CDR3 DNA sequence: TGTGCCAGCTCACAGGACAGGGGGCCGGGGCAGCCCCAGCATTTT.

The chain carries TRBV6-5 and TRBJ2-1; either TRBD1 or TRBD2 may fit D (7 bases each). In germline, CDR1 is MNHEY, CDR2 SVGAGI. This CDR3 spans 15 amino acids. Trimming took off 4 bases at V and 5 bases at J, with 15 bases between the two ends. The CDR3 nucleotides are TGTGCCAGCAGTTGGGGGAGGGGGCTTAACAATGAGCAGTTCTTC. As protein: CASSWGRGLNNEQFF.

The chain is built from TRBV2 and TRBJ1-1, with D maybe TRBD1 (5 bases). Per the germline V gene, CDR1 is SNHLY and CDR2 is FYNNEI. V was trimmed by 6 bases and J by 3 bases, leaving 11 bases between them. The CDR3 runs to 13 residues. In nucleotides, the CDR3 is TGTGCCAGCAGGATAAGACAGCACACTGAAGCTTTCTTT. Protein product: CASRIRQHTEAFF.

The rearrangement joins TRBV27 to TRBJ1-1, with D hard to call. The ends were cut back, 1 base at V and 2 bases at J, with 5 bases in the middle. The CDR3 is 13 amino acids. CDR1 and CDR2 (germline): MNHEY, SMNVEV (reference sequence). CDR3: CASSLWGNTEAFF. CDR3 sequence (DNA): TGTGCCAGCAGTTTATGGGGAAACACTGAAGCTTTCTTT.

The chain carries TRBV30 and TRBJ1-1; tentatively, D is TRBD1 (5 bases). Germline V gene sequence: CDR1 GTSNPN, CDR2 SVGIG (reference sequence). Trimming pared 0 bases from V and 6 bases from J, leaving 17 bases between. The CDR3 totals 15 residues. In nucleotides, the CDR3 is TGTGCCTGGAGTGTACTGGGGGGGGAGGTCGCTGAAGCTTTCTTT. Protein product: CAWSVLGGEVAEAFF.

The chain couples TRBV10-3 to TRBJ2-3, with 7 bases lining up with TRBD1. The CDR3 length is 17 residues. The germline V gene has CDR1 ENHRY and CDR2 SYGVKD. Trimming at V came to 2 bases and at J to 4 bases, leaving 12 bases not matched to a gene. The DNA for the CDR3 is TGTGCCATCAGTGAGCCACTGGGCTTAACAGGGGCAGATACGCAGTATTTT. Protein sequence: CAISEPLGLTGADTQYF.